This T cell receptor beta chain was retrieved from a study of T cells in localized non-small cell lung cancer. The V end was cut by 5 bases, the J end by 4 bases, with 9 bases between. Looked up from germline, CDR1 is MNHEY and CDR2 is SVGAGI. This CDR3 region has 12 residues. The data were produced by immunoSEQ multiplex PCR, yet TCRdb's version contains in-frame clones alone and is incomplete. Among tens of thousands of clones, almost 90% were seen once, and the ten largest hold under 5.5%. This specimen consisted of peripheral blood, obtained before any cancer treatment. The sequence was collected from a woman aged 35 to 69 with stage I lung adenocarcinoma. This chain connects TRBV6-5 to TRBJ2-7; D is undetermined. The CDR3 reads CASSAILYEQYF. CDR3 sequence (DNA): TGTGCCAGCAGTGCCATTCTTTACGAGCAGTACTTC.